The T cell receptor (beta chain) described here comes from a study of OX40 agonist ivuxolimab in advanced cancers. For the study at large: Treatment received earlier with anti-PD-1, anti-PD-L1 or anti-CTLA-4 agents was allowed, and approximately 44% had some. Three individuals attained partial responses, comprising one hepatocellular carcinoma case and two cutaneous melanoma cases.

The CDR3 length is 16 residues. In germline, CDR1 is GTSNPN, CDR2 SVGIG (reference sequence). J lost 7 bases, V lost 4 bases, and 11 bases had no gene match. Blood draws occurred at baseline, cycle 4 day 1, and cycle 7 day 1. Using immunoSEQ multiplex PCR, the repertoire was profiled, and TCRdb retains in-frame clones only, with some absent. The sample carries some 120,000 clones, roughly 92% recorded once. The gene calls are TRBV30 and TRBJ2-1, with 12 bases fitting TRBD2. This receptor was identified in an adult with an advanced solid tumor such as melanoma, head and neck, liver or kidney cancer. This specimen consisted of CD4+ or CD8+ T cells sorted from blood, obtained in a trial of the OX40 agonist ivuxolimab. The CDR3 protein is CAWKTSGRDLKNEQFF. The CDR3 DNA follows: TGTGCCTGGAAGACTAGCGGGAGAGATCTAAAGAATGAGCAGTTCTTC.